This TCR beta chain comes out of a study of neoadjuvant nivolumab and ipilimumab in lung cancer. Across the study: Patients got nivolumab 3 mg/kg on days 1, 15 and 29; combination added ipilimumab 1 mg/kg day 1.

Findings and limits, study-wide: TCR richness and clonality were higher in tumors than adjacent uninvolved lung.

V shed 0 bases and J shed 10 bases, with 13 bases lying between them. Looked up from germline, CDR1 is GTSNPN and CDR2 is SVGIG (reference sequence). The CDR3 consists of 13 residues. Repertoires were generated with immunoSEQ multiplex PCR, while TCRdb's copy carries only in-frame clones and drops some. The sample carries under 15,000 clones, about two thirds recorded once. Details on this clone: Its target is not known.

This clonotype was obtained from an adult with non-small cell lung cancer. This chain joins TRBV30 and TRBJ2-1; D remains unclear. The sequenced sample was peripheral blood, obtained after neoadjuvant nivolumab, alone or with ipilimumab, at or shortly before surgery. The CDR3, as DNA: TGTGCCTGGAGTGTCCCGGTTTTCGGAGAGCAGTTCTTC. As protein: CAWSVPVFGEQFF.